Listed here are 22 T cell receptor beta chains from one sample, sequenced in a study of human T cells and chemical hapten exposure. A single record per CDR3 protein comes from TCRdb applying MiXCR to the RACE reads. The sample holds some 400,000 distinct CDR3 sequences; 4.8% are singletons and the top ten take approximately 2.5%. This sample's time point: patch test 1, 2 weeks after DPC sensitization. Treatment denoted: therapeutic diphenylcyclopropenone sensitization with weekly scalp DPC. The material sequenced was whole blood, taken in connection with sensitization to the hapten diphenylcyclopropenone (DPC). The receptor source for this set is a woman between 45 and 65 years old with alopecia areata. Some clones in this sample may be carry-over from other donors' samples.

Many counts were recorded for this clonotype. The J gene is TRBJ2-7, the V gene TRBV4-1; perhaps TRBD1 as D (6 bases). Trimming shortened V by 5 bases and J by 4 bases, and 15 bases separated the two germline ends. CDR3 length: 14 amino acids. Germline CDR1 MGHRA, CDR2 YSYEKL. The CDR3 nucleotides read TGCGCCAGCAGCGCTACAGGGTCCGGGTACGAGCAGTACTTC. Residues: CASSATGSGYEQYF.

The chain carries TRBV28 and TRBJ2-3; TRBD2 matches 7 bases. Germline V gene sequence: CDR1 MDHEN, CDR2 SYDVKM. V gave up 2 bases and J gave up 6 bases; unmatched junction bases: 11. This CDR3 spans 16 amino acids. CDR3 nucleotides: TGTGCCAGCAGTTTACCCCCTAGCGGAAGTCGGGATACGCAGTATTTT. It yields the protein CASSLPPSGSRDTQYF. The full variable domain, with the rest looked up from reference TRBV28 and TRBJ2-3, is DVKVTQSSRYLVKRTGEKVFLECVQDMDHENMFWYRQDPGLGLRLIYFSYDVKMKEKGDIPEGYSVSREKKERFSLILESASTNQTSMYLCASSLPPSGSRDTQYFGPGTRLTVL.

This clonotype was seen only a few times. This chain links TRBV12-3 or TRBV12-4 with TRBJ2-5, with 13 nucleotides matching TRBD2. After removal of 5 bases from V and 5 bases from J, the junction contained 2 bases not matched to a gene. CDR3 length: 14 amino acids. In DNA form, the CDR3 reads TGTGCCAGCAGTGGGGGACTAGCGGGGGAGACCCAGTACTTC. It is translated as CASSGGLAGETQYF.

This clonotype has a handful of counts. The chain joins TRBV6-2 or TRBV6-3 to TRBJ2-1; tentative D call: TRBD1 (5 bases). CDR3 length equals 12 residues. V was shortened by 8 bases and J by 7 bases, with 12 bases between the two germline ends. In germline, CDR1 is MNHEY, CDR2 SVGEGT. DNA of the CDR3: TGTGCCAGCGCGTTAACAGGTAATGAGCAGTTCTTC. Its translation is CASALTGNEQFF.

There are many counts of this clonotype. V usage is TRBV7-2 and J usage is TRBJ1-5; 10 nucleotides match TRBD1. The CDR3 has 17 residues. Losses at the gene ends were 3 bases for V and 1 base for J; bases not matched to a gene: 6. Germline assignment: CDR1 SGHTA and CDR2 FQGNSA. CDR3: CASSLRDRGLSNQPQHF. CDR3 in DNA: TGTGCCAGCAGCTTGCGGGACAGGGGATTGAGCAATCAGCCCCAGCATTTT.

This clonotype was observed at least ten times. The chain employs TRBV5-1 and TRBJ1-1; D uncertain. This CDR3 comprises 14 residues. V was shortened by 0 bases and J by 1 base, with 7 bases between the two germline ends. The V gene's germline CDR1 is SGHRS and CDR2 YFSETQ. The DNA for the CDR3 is TGCGCCAGCAGCTTGGCGACGGCGAACACTGAAGCTTTCTTT. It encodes CASSLATANTEAFF.

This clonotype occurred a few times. The CDR3 DNA is TGTGCCAGCAGCTTAATCCGGAGCTCTGGAAACACCATATATTTT. This gives the protein CASSLIRSSGNTIYF. The chain couples TRBV11-2 to TRBJ1-3; D is undetermined. The V end was cut by 2 bases, the J end by 0 bases, with 8 bases between. This CDR3 comprises 15 residues. Germline V gene data show CDR1 as SGHAT and CDR2 as FQNNGV.

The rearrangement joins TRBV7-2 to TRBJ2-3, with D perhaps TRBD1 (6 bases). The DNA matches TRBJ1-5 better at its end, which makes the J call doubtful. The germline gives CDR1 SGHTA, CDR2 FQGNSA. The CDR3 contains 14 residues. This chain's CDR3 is CASSLGGAVDTQHF. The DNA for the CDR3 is TGTGCCAGCAGCTTAGGGGGGGCCGTAGATACGCAGCATTTT.

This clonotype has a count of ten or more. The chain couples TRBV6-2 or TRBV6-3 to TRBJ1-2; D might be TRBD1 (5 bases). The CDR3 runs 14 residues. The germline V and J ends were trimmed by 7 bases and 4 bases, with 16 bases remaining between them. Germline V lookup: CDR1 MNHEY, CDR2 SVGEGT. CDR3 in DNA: TGTGCCAGCACCCTGGGACGGCCGATCTATGGCTACACCTTC. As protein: CASTLGRPIYGYTF.

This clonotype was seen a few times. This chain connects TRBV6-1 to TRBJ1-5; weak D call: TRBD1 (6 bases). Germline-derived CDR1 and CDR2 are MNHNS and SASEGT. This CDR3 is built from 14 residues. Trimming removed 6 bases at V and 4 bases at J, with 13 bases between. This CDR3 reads CASREGGWNQPQHF. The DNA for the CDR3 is TGTGCCAGCAGGGAGGGGGGGTGGAATCAGCCCCAGCATTTT.

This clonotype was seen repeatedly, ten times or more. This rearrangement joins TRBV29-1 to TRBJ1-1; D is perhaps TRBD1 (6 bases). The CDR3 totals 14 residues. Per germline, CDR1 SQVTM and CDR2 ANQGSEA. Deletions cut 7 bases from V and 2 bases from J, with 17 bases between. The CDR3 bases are TGCAGCGCCGGAACTGGGACACTAAACACTGAAGCTTTCTTT. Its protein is CSAGTGTLNTEAFF. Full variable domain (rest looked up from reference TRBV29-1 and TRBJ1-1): SAVISQKPSRDICQRGTSLTIQCQVDSQVTMMFWYRQQPGQSLTLIATANQGSEATYESGFVIDKFPISRPNLTFSTLTVSNMSPEDSSIYLCSAGTGTLNTEAFFGQGTRLTVV.

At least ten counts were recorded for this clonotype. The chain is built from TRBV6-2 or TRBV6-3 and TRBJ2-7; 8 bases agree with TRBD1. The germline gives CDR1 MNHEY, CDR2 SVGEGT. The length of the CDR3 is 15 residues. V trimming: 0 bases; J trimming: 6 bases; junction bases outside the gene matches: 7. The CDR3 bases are TGTGCCAGCAGTTACTCGACAGGGGCCACCGGCGAGCAGTACTTC. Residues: CASSYSTGATGEQYF.

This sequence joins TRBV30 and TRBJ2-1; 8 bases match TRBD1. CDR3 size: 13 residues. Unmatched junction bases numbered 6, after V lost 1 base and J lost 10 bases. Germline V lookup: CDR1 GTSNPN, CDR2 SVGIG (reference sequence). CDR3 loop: CAWSAIRDREQFF. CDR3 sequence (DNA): TGTGCCTGGAGTGCTATCAGGGACAGGGAGCAGTTCTTC.

The CDR3 DNA reads as TGCAGCGTTGAGGGCGATACACCGGGGGCCTCTCTCTATGAGCAGTTCTTC. Protein: CSVEGDTPGASLYEQFF. J is TRBJ2-1 and V is TRBV29-1; the D gene could be TRBD1 or TRBD2 (6 bases each). The length of the CDR3 is 17 residues. Trimming cost V 3 bases and J 8 bases, with 26 bases left between them. Germline CDR1 and CDR2: SQVTM and ANQGSEA.

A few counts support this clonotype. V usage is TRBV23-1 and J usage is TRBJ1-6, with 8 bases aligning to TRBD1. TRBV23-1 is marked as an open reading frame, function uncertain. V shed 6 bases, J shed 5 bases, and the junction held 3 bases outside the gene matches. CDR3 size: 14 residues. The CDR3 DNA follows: TGCGCCAGCAGACAGGGGGTTCATAATTCACCCCTCCACTTT. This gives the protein CASRQGVHNSPLHF.

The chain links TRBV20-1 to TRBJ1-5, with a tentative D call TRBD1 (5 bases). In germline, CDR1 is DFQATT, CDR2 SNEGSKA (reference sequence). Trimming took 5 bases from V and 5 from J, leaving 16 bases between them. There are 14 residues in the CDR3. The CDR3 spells CSAERDGSYQPQHF. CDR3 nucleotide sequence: TGCAGTGCTGAACGGGACGGAAGCTATCAGCCCCAGCATTTT.

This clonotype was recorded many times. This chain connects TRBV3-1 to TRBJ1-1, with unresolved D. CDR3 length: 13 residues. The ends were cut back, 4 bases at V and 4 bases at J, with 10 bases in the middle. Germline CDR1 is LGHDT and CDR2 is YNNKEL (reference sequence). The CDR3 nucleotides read TGTGCCAGCAGCCGCTCTCGGGGCACTGAAGCTTTCTTT. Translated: CASSRSRGTEAFF. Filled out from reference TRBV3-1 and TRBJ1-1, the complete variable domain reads DTAVSQTPKYLVTQMGNDKSIKCEQNLGHDTMYWYKQDSKKFLKIMFSYNNKELIINETVPNRFSPKSPDKAHLNLHINSLELGDSAVYFCASSRSRGTEAFFGQGTRLTVV.

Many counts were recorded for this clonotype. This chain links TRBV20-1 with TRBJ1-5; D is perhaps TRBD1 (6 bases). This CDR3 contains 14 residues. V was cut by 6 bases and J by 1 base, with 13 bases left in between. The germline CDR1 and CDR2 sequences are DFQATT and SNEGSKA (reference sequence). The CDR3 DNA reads TGCAGTGCCAGCTTCGGGGGCAGCAATCAGCCCCAGCATTTT. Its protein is CSASFGGSNQPQHF.

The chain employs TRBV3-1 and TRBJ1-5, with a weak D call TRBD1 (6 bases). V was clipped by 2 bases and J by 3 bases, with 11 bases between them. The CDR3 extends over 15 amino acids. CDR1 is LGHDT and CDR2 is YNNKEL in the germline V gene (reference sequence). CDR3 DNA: TGTGCCAGCAGCCAAAGTCAGGGGCTCAATCAGCCCCAGCATTTT. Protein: CASSQSQGLNQPQHF.

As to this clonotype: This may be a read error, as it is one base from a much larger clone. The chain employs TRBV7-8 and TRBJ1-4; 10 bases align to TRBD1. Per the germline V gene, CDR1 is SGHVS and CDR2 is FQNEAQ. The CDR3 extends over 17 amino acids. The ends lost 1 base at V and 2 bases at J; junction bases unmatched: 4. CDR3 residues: CASSLVPGQGTNEKLFF. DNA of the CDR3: TGTGCCAGCAGCTTAGTCCCGGGACAGGGGACTAATGAAAAACTGTTTTTT.

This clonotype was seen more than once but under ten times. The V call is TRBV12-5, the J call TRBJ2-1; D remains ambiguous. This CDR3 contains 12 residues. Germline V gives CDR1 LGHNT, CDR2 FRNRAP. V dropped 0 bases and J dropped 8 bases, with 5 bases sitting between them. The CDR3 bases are TGTGCTAGTGGTTTGGTATACTATGAGCAGTTCTTC. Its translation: CASGLVYYEQFF.

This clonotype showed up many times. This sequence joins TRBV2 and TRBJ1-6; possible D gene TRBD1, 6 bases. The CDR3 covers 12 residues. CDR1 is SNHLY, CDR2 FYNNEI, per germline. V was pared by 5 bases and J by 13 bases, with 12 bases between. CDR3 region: CASSPTGNPLHF. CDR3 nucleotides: TGTGCCAGCAGTCCCACAGGGAATCCCCTCCACTTT.